The 17 T cell receptor beta chains given below trace back to one sample, sequenced in a study of cytomegalovirus exposure and HLA in healthy donors. The primer mix had 60 Vbeta and 13 Jbeta primers. Here immunoSEQ multiplex PCR was the method, and the copy in TCRdb shows in-frame clones only, minus some. This sample yields 180,000 or so clones, of which about 69% are seen a single time; around 3% belongs to the top ten. The sequencing input was PBMCs. These receptors were obtained from a male donor in good health and CMV-seronegative.

The V call is TRBV6-5, the J call TRBJ2-7, with 7 bases matching TRBD1. Germline assignment: CDR1 MNHEY and CDR2 SVGAGI. The CDR3 length is 15 residues. Unmatched junction bases numbered 5, after V lost 2 bases and J lost 1 base. CDR3: CASSYKGQPSYEQYF. CDR3 nucleotides: TGTGCCAGCAGTTACAAGGGACAGCCATCCTACGAGCAGTACTTC.

V is TRBV7-2 and J is TRBJ2-1; TRBD2 is a possible D gene (5 bases). The CDR3 length is 15 residues. Deletions cut 0 bases from V and 6 bases from J, with 12 bases between. The V gene's germline CDR1 is SGHTA and CDR2 FQGNSA. The CDR3 sequence is CASSLAFSVFNEQFF. In DNA form, the CDR3 reads TGTGCCAGCAGCTTAGCGTTTAGCGTGTTCAATGAGCAGTTCTTC.

The J gene is TRBJ2-7, the V gene TRBV7-2, with 10 bases matching TRBD2. Germline CDR1 SGHTA, CDR2 FQGNSA. Trimming took 0 bases from V and 6 from J; bases not matched to a gene: 5. There are 15 residues in the CDR3. The DNA of the CDR3 is TGTGCCAGCAGCTTAGCGAGCGGGAGGGCCAGCGAGCAGTACTTC. Translation gives CASSLASGRASEQYF.

The V gene is TRBV4-1, the J gene TRBJ1-1; D possibly corresponds to TRBD1 (5 bases). Trimming shortened V by 0 bases and J by 4 bases, and 21 bases separated the two germline ends. The CDR3 length is 18 residues. The germline V gene encodes CDR1 MGHRA and CDR2 YSYEKL. The CDR3 DNA is TGCGCCAGCAGCCAAGATCTCCGGGGGAGGGTCCGGAGCACTGAAGCTTTCTTT. Its protein is CASSQDLRGRVRSTEAFF.

This clone was seen only a few times. In DNA form, the CDR3 reads TGTGCCCCCCCCCGACTAGCGGGTCCATGGGACCAAGAGACCCAGTACTTC. Protein: CAPPRLAGPWDQETQYF. This chain links TRBV30 with TRBJ2-5; 10 positions agree with TRBD2. CDR3 length: 17 residues. Unmatched junction bases numbered 15, after V lost 8 bases and J lost 0 bases. Germline values: CDR1 GTSNPN, CDR2 SVGIG (reference sequence). Combining the CDR3 with reference TRBV30 and TRBJ2-5 gives the whole variable domain SQTIHQWPATLVQPVGSPLSLECTVEGTSNPNLYWYRQAAGRGLQLLFYSVGIGQISSEVPQNLSASRPQDRQFILSSKKLLLSDSGFYLCAPPRLAGPWDQETQYFGPGTRLLVL.

The chain recombines TRBV19 with TRBJ2-1; 11 bases align to TRBD2. After removal of 5 bases from V and 5 bases from J, the junction contained 8 bases not matched to a gene. There are 16 residues in the CDR3. Germline lookup yields CDR1 LNHDA and CDR2 SQIVND (reference sequence). CDR3 in amino acids: CASSSQLAGVNNEQFF. The CDR3 region has the DNA TGTGCCAGTAGTTCTCAACTAGCGGGAGTAAACAATGAGCAGTTCTTC.

This clone has only one observation. The chain carries TRBV6-5 and TRBJ2-5; D perhaps matches TRBD2 (5 bases). Looked up from germline, CDR1 is MNHEY and CDR2 is SVGAGI. The CDR3 consists of 14 residues. The V gene lost 6 bases and the J gene lost 0 bases, with 11 bases spanning the gap. The CDR3 nucleotides are TGTGCCAGCAGCACCGGGATGAACCAAGAGACCCAGTACTTC. Protein product: CASSTGMNQETQYF.

This rearrangement joins TRBV30 to TRBJ1-4, with D unclear. Per the germline V gene, CDR1 is GTSNPN and CDR2 is SVGIG (reference sequence). The CDR3 runs 12 residues. Trimming stripped 2 bases from V and 10 bases from J, with 11 bases between. CDR3 nucleotide sequence: TGTGCCTGGAGTTCCCCCGGGGTAAAACTGTTTTTT. It translates to CAWSSPGVKLFF.

Only a few counts were recorded for this clone. The rearrangement links TRBV5-1 to TRBJ1-4; no reliable D call. Trimming removed 5 bases at V and 8 bases at J, with 19 bases between. This CDR3 comprises 15 residues. CDR1 and CDR2 (germline): SGHRS, YFSETQ. For the CDR3, the DNA is TGCGCCAGCAGACTTAACGCCCGGGAGGAAGAAAAACTGTTTTTT. Translation: CASRLNAREEEKLFF.

The V and J genes are TRBV6-5 and TRBJ2-3, with a weak D call TRBD2 (6 bases). The V gene lost 0 bases and the J gene lost 0 bases, with 10 bases spanning the gap. Per germline, CDR1 MNHEY and CDR2 SVGAGI. The CDR3 is 16 amino acids. CDR3 region: CASSYSRRASTDTQYF. The DNA for the CDR3 is TGTGCCAGCAGTTACTCGAGGAGGGCCAGCACAGATACGCAGTATTTT.

This clone was counted only a few times. The V gene is TRBV27, the J gene TRBJ2-3; D is unclear. The CDR3 runs 13 residues. Germline assignment: CDR1 MNHEY and CDR2 SMNVEV (reference sequence). Between the trimmed V and J ends, which lost 4 bases and 4 bases, there was a span of 9 bases. The CDR3 reads CASSSLPADTQYF. The CDR3 nucleotides read TGTGCCAGCAGTTCGTTACCGGCAGATACGCAGTATTTT.

This chain joins TRBV25-1 and TRBJ1-2; weak D call: TRBD1 (6 bases). Trimming cost V 2 bases and J 6 bases, with 7 bases left between them. This CDR3 has 12 amino acids. CDR1 MGHDK and CDR2 SYGVNS come from the germline V gene. As DNA, the CDR3 is TGTGCCAGCAGTGAACACAGGGATGGCTACACCTTC. Protein product: CASSEHRDGYTF.

This clone was counted only a few times. The chain uses TRBV6-5 and TRBJ2-1, with TRBD2 identical over 9 bases. Trimming took 6 bases from V and 4 from J; bases not matched to a gene: 7. CDR1 is MNHEY, CDR2 SVGAGI, per germline. This CDR3 is 15 amino acids long. CDR3 in amino acids: CASRVSGSGYNEQFF. The CDR3 DNA reads TGTGCCAGCAGGGTTAGCGGGAGTGGGTACAATGAGCAGTTCTTC.

This clone was seen more than once but under ten times. This chain uses TRBV18 with TRBJ1-1; 7 positions match TRBD1. CDR1 and CDR2 (germline): KGHSH, LQKENI. Losses at the gene ends were 3 bases for V and 2 bases for J; bases not matched to a gene: 6. The length of the CDR3 is 15 residues. The CDR3 DNA is TGTGCCAGCTCACCCCCCGGGACAGATAACACTGAAGCTTTCTTT. It encodes CASSPPGTDNTEAFF.

In this sample, this clone turned up once. V is TRBV4-1 and J is TRBJ2-5; D ambiguous. The V gene's germline CDR1 is MGHRA and CDR2 YSYEKL. The V end was cut by 1 base, the J end by 4 bases, with 13 bases between. The CDR3 length is 15 residues. The CDR3 DNA follows: TGCGCCAGCAGCCAAGGACCGGGTGCCAGAGAGACCCAGTACTTC. It codes for CASSQGPGARETQYF.

The chain recombines TRBV28 with TRBJ2-6, with no clear D. V was cut by 5 bases and J by 2 bases, with 10 bases left in between. There are 15 residues in the CDR3. Germline-derived CDR1 and CDR2 are MDHEN and SYDVKM. The CDR3 DNA is TGTGCCAGCAGTCTATCGGTGGCTGGGGCCAACGTCCTGACTTTC. This encodes CASSLSVAGANVLTF.

This clone rates as medium-sized. The V call is TRBV10-2, the J call TRBJ2-7, with D unresolved. The V gene's germline CDR1 is WSHSY and CDR2 SAAADI. This CDR3 comprises 15 residues. The V and J ends lost 2 bases and 0 bases respectively, with 11 bases between them. Written as DNA, the CDR3 is TGCGCCAGCAGTGAGATGTCAACAGTCTCCTACGAGCAGTACTTC. Amino acid sequence: CASSEMSTVSYEQYF.